This T cell receptor (beta chain) was sequenced during a study of T cells in Graves' hyperthyroidism and ophthalmopathy. Template material for amplifying TCR beta CDR3 regions consisted of RNA transcripts. The HTBI primer set drove a first-round RT-PCR of the TCR CDR3. MiXCR, applied by TCRdb to the multiplex PCR reads, yields one record per CDR3 protein. The sample contains about 300,000 distinct CDR3 sequences, 15% to 20% of which appear only once. This clonotype has only a few counts. Disease lasting under 3 months, a NOSPECS grade of at least 4, and a Clinical Activity Score of at least 3 were features of the ophthalmopathy patients. After removal of 3 bases from V and 6 bases from J, the junction contained 3 bases not matched to a gene. Germline V CDR1 and CDR2: MNHEY, SMNVEV (reference sequence). The CDR3 loop spans 14 amino acids.

The material sequenced was blood. This rearrangement joins TRBV27 to TRBJ2-2; 8 nucleotides match TRBD1. The source is a man aged 50 to 60 with Graves' ophthalmopathy. The CDR3 sequence is CASSFNRGSGELFF. In DNA, the CDR3 is TGTGCCAGCAGTTTTAACAGGGGGTCCGGGGAGCTGTTTTTT.